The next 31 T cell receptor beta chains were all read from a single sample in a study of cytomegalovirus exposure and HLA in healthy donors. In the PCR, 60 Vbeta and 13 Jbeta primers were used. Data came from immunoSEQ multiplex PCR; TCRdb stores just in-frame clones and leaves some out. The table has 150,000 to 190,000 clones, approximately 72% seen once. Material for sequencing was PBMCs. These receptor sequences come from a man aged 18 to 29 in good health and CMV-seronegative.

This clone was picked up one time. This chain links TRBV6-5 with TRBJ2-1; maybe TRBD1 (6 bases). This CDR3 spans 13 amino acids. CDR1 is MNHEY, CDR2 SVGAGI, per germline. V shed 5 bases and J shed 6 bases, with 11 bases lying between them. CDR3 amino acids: CASSPYRANEQFF. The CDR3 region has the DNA TGTGCCAGCAGTCCCTACAGGGCCAATGAGCAGTTCTTC.

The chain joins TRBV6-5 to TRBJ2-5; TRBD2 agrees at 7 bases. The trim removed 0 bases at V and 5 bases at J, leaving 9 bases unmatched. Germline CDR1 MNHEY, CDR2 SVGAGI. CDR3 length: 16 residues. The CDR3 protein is CASSYSVGGPLETQYF. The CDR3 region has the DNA TGTGCCAGCAGTTACTCTGTGGGAGGGCCTCTGGAGACCCAGTACTTC.

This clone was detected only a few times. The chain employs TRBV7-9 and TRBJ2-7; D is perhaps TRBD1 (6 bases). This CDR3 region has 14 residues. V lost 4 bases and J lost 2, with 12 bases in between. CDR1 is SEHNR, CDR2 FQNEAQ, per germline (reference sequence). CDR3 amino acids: CASSSGEFAYEQYF. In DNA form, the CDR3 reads TGTGCCAGCAGCTCAGGGGAGTTCGCCTACGAGCAGTACTTC.

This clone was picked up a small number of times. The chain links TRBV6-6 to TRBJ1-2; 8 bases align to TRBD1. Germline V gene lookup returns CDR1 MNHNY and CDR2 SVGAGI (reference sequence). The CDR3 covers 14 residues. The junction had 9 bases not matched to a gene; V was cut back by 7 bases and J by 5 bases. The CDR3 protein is CASTTGGLKYGYTF. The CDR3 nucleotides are TGTGCCAGCACCACAGGGGGTCTTAAGTATGGCTACACCTTC.

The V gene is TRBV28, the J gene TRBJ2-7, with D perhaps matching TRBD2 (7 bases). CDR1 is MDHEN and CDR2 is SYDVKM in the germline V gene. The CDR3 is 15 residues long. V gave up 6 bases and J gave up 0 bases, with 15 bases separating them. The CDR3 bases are TGTGCCAGCAGACCGGGGGGCAGATACTCCTACGAGCAGTACTTC. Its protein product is CASRPGGRYSYEQYF. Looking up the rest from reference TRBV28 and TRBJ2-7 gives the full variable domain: DVKVTQSSRYLVKRTGEKVFLECVQDMDHENMFWYRQDPGLGLRLIYFSYDVKMKEKGDIPEGYSVSREKKERFSLILESASTNQTSMYLCASRPGGRYSYEQYFGPGTRLTVT.

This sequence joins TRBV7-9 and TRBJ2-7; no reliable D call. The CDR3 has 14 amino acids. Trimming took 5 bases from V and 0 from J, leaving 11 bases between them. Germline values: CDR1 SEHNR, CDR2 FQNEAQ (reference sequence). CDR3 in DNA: TGTGCCAGCAGCACAGATTACCCCTCCTACGAGCAGTACTTC. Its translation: CASSTDYPSYEQYF.

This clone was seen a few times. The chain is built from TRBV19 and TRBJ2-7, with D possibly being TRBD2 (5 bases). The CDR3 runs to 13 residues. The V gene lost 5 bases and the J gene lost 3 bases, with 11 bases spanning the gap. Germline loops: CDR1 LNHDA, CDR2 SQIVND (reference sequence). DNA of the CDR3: TGTGCCAGTAGTCCACGGACTGTCTACGAGCAGTACTTC. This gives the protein CASSPRTVYEQYF.

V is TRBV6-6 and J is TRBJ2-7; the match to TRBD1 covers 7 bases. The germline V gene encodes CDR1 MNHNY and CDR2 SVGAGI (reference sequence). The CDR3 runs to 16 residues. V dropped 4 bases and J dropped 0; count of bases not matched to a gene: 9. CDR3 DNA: TGTGCCAGCAGTTTCCTACAGGGGCCCAACTCCTACGAGCAGTACTTC. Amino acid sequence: CASSFLQGPNSYEQYF.

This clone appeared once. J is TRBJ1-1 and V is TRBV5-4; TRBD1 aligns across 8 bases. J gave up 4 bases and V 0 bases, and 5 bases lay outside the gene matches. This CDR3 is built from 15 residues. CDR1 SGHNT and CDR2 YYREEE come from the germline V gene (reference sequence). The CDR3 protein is CASSLATGGATEAFF. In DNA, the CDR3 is TGTGCCAGCAGCTTGGCCACAGGGGGGGCCACTGAAGCTTTCTTT.

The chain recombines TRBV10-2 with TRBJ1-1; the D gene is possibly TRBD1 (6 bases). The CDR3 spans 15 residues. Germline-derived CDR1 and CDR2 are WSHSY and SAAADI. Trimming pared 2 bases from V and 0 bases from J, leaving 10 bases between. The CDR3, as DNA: TGCGCCAGCAGTGAGCCGTGGGGGCTGAACACTGAAGCTTTCTTT. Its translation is CASSEPWGLNTEAFF.

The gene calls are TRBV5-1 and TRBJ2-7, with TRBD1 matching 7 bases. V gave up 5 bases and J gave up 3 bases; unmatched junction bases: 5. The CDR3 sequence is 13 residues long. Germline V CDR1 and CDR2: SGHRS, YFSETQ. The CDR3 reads CASSLRQGYEQYF. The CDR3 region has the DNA TGCGCCAGCAGTCTTAGACAGGGCTACGAGCAGTACTTC.

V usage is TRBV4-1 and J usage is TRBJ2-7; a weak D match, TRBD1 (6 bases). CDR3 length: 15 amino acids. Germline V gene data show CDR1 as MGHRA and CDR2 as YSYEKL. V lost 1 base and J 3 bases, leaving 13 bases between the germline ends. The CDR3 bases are TGCGCCAGCAGCCAAGGTGGGACAACCAGCTACGAGCAGTACTTC. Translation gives CASSQGGTTSYEQYF.

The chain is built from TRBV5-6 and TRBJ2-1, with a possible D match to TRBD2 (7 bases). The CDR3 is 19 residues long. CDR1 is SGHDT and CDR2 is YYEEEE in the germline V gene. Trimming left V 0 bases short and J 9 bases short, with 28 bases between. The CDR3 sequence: CASSLGFGWGREIFGEQFF. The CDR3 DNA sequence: TGTGCCAGCAGCTTGGGGTTCGGCTGGGGGCGGGAGATCTTCGGTGAGCAGTTCTTC.

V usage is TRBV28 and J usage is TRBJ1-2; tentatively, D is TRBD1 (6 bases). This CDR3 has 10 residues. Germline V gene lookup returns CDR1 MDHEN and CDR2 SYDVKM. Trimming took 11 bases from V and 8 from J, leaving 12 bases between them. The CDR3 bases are TGTGCCGCAGGGGTGCGAGGCTACACCTTC. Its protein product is CAAGVRGYTF.

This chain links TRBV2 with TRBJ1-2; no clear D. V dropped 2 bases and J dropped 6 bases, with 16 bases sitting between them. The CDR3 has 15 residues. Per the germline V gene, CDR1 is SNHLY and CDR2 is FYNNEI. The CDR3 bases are TGTGCCAGCAGTGAAAGGGAGACCCAGACCAATGGCTACACCTTC. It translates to CASSERETQTNGYTF.

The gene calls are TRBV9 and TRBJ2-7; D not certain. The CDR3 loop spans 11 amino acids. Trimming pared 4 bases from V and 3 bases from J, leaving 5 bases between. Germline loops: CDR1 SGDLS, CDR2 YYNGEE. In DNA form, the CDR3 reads TGTGCCAGCAGCTCCAACTACGAGCAGTACTTC. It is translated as CASSSNYEQYF.

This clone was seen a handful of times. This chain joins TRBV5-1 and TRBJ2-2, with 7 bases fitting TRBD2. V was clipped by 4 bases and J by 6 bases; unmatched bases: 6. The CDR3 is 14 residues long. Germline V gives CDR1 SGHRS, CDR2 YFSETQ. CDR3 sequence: CASSAGLEPGELFF. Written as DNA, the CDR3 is TGCGCCAGCAGCGCAGGACTAGAACCCGGGGAGCTGTTTTTT.

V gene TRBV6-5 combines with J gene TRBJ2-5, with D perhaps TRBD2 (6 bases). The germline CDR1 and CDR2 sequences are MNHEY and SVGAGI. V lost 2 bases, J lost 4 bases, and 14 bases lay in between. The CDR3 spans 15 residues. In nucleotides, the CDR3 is TGTGCCAGCAGTTACGGGAGGACGTCGGGAGAGACCCAGTACTTC. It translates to CASSYGRTSGETQYF.

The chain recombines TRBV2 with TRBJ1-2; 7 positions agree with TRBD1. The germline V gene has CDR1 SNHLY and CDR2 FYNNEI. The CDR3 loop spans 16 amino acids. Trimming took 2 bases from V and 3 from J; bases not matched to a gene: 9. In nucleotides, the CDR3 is TGTGCCAGCAGTGAAACTCCGGGACAGCGATACTATGGCTACACCTTC. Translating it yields CASSETPGQRYYGYTF.

This CDR3 is CASSYRQGNYEQYF. As DNA, the CDR3 is TGTGCCAGCAGCTACCGACAGGGCAATTACGAGCAGTACTTC. The chain employs TRBV7-9 and TRBJ2-7; TRBD1 matches at 7 bases. Germline CDR1 is SEHNR and CDR2 is FQNEAQ (reference sequence). The length of the CDR3 is 14 residues. The trim removed 4 bases at V and 4 bases at J, leaving 7 bases unmatched.

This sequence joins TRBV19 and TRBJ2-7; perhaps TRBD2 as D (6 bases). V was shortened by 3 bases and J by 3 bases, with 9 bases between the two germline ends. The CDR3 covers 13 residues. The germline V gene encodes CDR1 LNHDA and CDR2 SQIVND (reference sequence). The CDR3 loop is CASSIGGGYEQYF. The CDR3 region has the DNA TGTGCCAGTAGTATCGGGGGAGGCTACGAGCAGTACTTC.

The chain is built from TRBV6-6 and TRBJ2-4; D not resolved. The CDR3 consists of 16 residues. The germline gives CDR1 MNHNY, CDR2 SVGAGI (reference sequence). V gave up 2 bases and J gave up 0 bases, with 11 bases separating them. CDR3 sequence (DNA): TGTGCCAGCAGTTACGTGGCCCGGGTAGCCAAAAACATTCAGTACTTC. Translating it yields CASSYVARVAKNIQYF.

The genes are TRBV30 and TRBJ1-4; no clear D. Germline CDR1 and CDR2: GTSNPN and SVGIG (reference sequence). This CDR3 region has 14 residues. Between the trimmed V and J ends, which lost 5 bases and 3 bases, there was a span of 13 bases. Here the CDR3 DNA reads TGTGCCTGGTCGGGGTGGGGATCTAATGAAAAACTGTTTTTT. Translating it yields CAWSGWGSNEKLFF.

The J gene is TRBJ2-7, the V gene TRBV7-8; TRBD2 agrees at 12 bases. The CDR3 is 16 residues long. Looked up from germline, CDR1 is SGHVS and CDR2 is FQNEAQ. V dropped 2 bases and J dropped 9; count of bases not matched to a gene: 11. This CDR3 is CASSLTSGRWGKGQYF. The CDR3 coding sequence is TGTGCCAGCAGCTTAACTAGCGGGAGGTGGGGTAAAGGGCAGTACTTC.

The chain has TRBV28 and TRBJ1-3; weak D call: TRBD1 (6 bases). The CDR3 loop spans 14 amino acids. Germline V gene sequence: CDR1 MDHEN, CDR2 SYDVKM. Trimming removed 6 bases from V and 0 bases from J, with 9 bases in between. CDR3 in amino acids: CASRGAGSGNTIYF. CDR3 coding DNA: TGTGCCAGCAGGGGGGCGGGCTCTGGAAACACCATATATTTT.

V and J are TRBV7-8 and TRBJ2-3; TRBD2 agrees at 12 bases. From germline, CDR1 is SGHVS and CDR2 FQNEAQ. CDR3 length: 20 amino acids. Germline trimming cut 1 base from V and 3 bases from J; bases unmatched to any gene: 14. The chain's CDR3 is CASSLVGGSSGRGRTDTQYF. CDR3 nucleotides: TGTGCCAGCAGCTTAGTCGGGGGGTCTAGCGGGAGGGGGAGGACAGATACGCAGTATTTT.

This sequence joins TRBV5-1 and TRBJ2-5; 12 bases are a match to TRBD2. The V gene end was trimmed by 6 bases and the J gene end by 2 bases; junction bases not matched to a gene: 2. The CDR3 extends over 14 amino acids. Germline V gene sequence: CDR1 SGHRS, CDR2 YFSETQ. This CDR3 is CASNGLAGQETQYF. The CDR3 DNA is TGCGCCAGCAACGGACTAGCGGGACAAGAGACCCAGTACTTC.

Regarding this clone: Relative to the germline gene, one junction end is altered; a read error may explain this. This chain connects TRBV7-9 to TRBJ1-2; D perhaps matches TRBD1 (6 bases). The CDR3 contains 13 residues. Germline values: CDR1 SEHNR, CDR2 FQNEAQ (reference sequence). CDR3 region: CSSSQDSPYGYTF. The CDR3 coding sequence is TGTTCCAGCAGCCAGGACAGCCCCTATGGCTACACCTTC.

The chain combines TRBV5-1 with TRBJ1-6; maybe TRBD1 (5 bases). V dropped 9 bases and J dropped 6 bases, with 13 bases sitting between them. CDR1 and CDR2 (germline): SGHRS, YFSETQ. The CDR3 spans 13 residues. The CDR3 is CATSTDPNSPLHF. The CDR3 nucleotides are TGCGCCACCTCGACAGATCCTAATTCACCCCTCCACTTT.

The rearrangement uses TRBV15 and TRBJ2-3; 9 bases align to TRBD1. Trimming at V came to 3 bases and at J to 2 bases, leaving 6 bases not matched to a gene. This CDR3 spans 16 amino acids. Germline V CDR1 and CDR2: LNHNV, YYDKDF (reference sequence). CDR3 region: CATSSRDRDPTDTQYF. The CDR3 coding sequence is TGTGCCACCAGCAGCCGGGACAGGGACCCCACAGATACGCAGTATTTT. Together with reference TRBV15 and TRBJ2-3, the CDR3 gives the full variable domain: DAMVIQNPRYQVTQFGKPVTLSCSQTLNHNVMYWYQQKSSQAPKLLFHYYDKDFNNEADTPDNFQSRRPNTSFCFLDIRSPGLGDTAMYLCATSSRDRDPTDTQYFGPGTRLTVL.

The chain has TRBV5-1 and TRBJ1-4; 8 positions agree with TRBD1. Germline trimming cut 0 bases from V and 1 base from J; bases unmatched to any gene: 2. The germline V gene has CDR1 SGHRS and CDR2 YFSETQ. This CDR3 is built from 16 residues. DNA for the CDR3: TGCGCCAGCAGCTTGGGGACAGGGAGAACTAATGAAAAACTGTTTTTT. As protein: CASSLGTGRTNEKLFF.